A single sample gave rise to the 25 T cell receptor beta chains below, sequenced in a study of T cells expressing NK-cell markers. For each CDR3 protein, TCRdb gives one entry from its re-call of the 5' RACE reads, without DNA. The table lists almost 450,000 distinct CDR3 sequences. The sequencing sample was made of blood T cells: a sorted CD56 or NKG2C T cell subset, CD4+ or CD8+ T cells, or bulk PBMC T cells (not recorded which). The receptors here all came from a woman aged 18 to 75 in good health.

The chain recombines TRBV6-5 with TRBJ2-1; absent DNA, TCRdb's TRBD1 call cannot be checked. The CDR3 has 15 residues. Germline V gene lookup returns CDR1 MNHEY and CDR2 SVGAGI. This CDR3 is CASSNDRRSGNEQFF.

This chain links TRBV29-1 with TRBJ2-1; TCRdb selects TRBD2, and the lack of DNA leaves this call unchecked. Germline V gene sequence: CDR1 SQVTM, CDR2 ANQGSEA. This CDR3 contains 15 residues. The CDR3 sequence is CSVAKSGSKDNEQFF.

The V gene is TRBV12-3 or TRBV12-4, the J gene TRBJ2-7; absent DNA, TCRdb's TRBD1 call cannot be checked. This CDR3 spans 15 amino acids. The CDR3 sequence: CASSLSWGSYYEQYF.

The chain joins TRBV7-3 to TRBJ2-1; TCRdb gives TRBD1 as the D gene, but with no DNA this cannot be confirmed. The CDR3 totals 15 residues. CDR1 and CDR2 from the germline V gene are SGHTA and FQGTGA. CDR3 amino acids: CASSLGGRGIGEQFF.

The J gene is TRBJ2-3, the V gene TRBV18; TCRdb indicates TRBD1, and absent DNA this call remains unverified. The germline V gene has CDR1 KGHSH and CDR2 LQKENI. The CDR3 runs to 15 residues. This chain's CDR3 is CASSPGYGDTDTQYF.

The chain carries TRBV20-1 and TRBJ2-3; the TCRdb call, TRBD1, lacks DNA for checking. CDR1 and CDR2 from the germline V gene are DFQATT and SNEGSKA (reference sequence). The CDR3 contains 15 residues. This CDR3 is CSARDKGGATDTQYF.

CDR3 protein: CASSTRIATNEKLFF. The rearrangement links TRBV4-3 to TRBJ1-4. Germline-derived CDR1 and CDR2 are LGHNA and YSLEER. The CDR3 spans 15 residues.

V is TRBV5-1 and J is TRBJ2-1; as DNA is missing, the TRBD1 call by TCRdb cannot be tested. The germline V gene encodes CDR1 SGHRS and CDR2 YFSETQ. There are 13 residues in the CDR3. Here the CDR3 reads CATRVDSDNEQFF.

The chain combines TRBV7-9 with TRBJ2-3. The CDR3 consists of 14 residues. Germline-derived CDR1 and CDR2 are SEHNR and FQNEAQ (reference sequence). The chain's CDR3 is CASSFYHSTDTQYF.

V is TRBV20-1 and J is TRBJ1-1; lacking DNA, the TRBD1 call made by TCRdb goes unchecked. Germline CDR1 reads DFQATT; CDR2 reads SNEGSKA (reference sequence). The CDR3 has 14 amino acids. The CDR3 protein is CSARDPRDNTEAFF.

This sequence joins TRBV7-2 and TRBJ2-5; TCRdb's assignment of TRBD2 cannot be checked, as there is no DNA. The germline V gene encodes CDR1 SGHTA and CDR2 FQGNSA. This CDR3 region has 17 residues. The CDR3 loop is CASSDNRLAGRKETQYF.

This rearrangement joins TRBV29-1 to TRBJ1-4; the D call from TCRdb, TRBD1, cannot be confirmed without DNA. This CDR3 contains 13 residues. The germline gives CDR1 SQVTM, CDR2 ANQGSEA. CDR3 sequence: CSVKTGRDEKLFF. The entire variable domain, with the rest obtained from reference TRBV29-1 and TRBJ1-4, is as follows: SAVISQKPSRDICQRGTSLTIQCQVDSQVTMMFWYRQQPGQSLTLIATANQGSEATYESGFVIDKFPISRPNLTFSTLTVSNMSPEDSSIYLCSVKTGRDEKLFFGSGTQLSVL.

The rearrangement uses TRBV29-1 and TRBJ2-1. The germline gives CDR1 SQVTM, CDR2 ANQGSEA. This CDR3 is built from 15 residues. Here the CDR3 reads CSVDGRLSSYNEQFF.

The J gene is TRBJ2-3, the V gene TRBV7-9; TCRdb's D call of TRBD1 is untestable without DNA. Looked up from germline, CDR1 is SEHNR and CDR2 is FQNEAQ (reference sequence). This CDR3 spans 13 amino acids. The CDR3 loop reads CASSRQGTDTQYF.

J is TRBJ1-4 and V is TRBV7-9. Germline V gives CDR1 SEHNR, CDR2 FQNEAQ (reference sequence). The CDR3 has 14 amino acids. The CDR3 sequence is CASSLVGNNEKLFF.

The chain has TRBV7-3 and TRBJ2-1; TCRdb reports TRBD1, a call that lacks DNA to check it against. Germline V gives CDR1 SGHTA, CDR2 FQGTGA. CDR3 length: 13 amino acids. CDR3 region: CASSTTFGGQQFF. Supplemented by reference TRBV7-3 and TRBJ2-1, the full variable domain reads GAGVSQTPSNKVTEKGKYVELRCDPISGHTALYWYRQSLGQGPEFLIYFQGTGAADDSGLPNDRFFAVRPEGSVSTLKIQRTERGDSAVYLCASSTTFGGQQFFGPGTRLTVL.

The CDR3: CATPHSAAVLQFF. The rearrangement links TRBV7-2 to TRBJ2-1; TCRdb returns TRBD1, unconfirmable since there is no DNA. Germline V lookup: CDR1 SGHTA, CDR2 FQGNSA. The CDR3 runs to 13 residues. Full variable domain (remainder filled in from reference TRBV7-2 and TRBJ2-1): GAGVSQSPSNKVTEKGKDVELRCDPISGHTALYWYRQSLGQGLEFLIYFQGNSAPDKSGLPSDRFSAERTGGSVSTLTIQRTQQEDSAVYLCATPHSAAVLQFFGPGTRLTVL.

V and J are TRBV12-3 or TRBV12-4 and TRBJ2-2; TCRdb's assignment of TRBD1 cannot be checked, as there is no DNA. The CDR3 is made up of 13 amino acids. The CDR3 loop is CATGDVRDGELFF.

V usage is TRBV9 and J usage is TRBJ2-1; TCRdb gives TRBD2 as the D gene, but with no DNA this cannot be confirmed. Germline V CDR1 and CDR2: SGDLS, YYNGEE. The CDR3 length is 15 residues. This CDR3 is CASSVAGGYYNEQFF.

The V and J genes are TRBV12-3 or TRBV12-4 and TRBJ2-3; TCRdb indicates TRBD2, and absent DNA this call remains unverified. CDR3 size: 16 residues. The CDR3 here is CASSLYRGGSTDTQYF.

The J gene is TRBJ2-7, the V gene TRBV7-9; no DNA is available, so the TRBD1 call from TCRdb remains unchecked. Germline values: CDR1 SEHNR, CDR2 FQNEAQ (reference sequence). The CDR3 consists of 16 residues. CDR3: CASSSLDRGGSYEQYF.

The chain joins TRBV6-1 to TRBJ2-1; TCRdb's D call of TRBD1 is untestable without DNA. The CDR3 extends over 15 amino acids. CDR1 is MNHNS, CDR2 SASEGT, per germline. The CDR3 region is CASSPDRGVYNEQFF.

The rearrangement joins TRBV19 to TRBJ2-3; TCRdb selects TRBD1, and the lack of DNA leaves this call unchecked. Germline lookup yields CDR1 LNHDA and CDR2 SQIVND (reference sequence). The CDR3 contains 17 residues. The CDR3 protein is CASRNRKGGQSPDTQYF.

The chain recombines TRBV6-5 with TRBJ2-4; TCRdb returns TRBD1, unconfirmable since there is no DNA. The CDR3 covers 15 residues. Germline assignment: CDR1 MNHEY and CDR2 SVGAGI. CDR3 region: CASISGRLAKNIQYF.

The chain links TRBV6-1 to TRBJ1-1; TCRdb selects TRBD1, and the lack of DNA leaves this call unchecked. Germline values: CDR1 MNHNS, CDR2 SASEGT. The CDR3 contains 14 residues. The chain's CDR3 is CASSRQGASTEAFF.